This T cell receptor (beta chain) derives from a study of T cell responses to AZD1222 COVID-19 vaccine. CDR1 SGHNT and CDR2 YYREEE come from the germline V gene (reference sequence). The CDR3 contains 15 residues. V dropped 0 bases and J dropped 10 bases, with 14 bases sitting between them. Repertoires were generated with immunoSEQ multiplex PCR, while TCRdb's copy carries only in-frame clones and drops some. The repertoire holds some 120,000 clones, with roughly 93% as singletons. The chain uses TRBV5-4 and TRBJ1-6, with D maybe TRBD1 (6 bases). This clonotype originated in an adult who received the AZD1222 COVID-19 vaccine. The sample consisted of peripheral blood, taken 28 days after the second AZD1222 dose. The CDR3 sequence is CASSLDQGQGSPLHF. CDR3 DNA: TGTGCCAGCAGCTTGGATCAGGGCCAGGGGTCACCCCTCCACTTT.